This T cell receptor (beta chain) originates from a study of cytomegalovirus exposure and HLA in healthy donors. The primer mix had 60 Vbeta and 13 Jbeta primers. This table comes from immunoSEQ multiplex PCR, and its TCRdb copy is limited to in-frame clones, with some not included. The table shows 98,000 or so clones, with roughly 78% occurring only once. Specimen: PBMCs. The receptor was derived from a woman between 40 and 55 years old in good health and CMV-seronegative.

In nucleotides, the CDR3 is TGTGCCAGCAGCGCGGGTGAGACCGGGGAGCTGTTTTTT. The encoded protein is CASSAGETGELFF. The V call is TRBV6-5, the J call TRBJ2-2, with D possibly matching TRBD2 (5 bases). Trimming took 6 bases from V and 5 from J, leaving 10 bases between them. CDR1 and CDR2 (germline): MNHEY, SVGAGI. The CDR3 has 13 residues.